A selection of T cell receptor beta chains follows, all from one sample in a study of T cells in tuberculosis. Libraries were prepared by immunoSEQ multiplex PCR; TCRdb keeps only in-frame clonotypes and omits some of them. Among around 60,000 clones, 81% were seen once, and the ten largest hold about 13%. Sequenced sample: CD1b-GMM tetramer-negative cells sorted from PBMCs. Receptors originate from an adult woman with latent tuberculosis. The CDR3 runs from the conserved cysteine through the conserved F or W. D genes are given only for firm matches. For some rows the clone size is stated as once, few or many, or as a class when expanded; others skip it.

abundance	v_gene	d_gene	j_gene	CDR3aa	CDR3nt
NA	TRBV28	TRBD2	TRBJ2-7	CASNPRTSGRASYEQYF	TGTGCCAGCAACCCCCGGACTAGCGGGAGGGCCTCCTACGAGCAGTACTTC
NA	TRBV7-9	TRBD1	TRBJ1-1	CASSLPDRVNTEAFF	TGTGCCAGCAGCCTCCCGGACAGGGTGAACACTGAAGCTTTCTTT
NA	TRBV29-1	NA	TRBJ2-1	CSVVTGKNEQFF	TGCAGCGTTGTAACGGGTAAGAATGAGCAGTTCTTC
once	TRBV6-1	TRBD1	TRBJ1-2	CASSEEQGDGYTF	TGTGCCAGCAGTGAAGAACAGGGGGATGGCTACACCTTC
NA	TRBV7-2	TRBD2	TRBJ2-1	CASSPPGLAGGREQFF	TGTGCCAGCAGCCCTCCCGGACTAGCGGGGGGACGGGAGCAGTTCTTC
NA	TRBV7-2	TRBD2	TRBJ2-3	CASSVTSGGPSRRRDTQYF	TGTGCCAGCAGCGTGACTAGCGGGGGGCCGTCCCGCAGGAGGGATACGCAGTATTTT
NA	TRBV28	NA	TRBJ1-4	CASSWDQGRSNEKLFF	TGTGCCAGCAGTTGGGACCAGGGGCGGTCTAATGAAAAACTGTTTTTT
NA	TRBV11-2	NA	TRBJ2-1	CASSGRGNEQFF	TGTGCCAGCAGTGGTAGGGGAAATGAGCAGTTCTTC
NA	TRBV27	TRBD1	TRBJ2-7	CASSLNRQGAGSYEQYF	TGTGCCAGCAGTTTAAACCGACAGGGAGCAGGCTCCTACGAGCAGTACTTC
NA	TRBV28	NA	TRBJ2-7	CASSSGTSRMGEQYF	TGTGCCAGCAGTTCTGGGACATCCCGGATGGGGGAGCAGTACTTC
NA	TRBV9	TRBD1	TRBJ2-1	CASSVGSGQGTYNEQFF	TGTGCCAGCAGCGTAGGCTCCGGACAGGGGACCTACAATGAGCAGTTCTTC
NA	TRBV19	NA	TRBJ2-5	CATQTQSRGTQYF	TGTGCCACCCAAACCCAATCAAGAGGGACCCAGTACTTC
NA	TRBV7-2	NA	TRBJ2-3	CASSFGGSTDTQYF	TGTGCCAGCAGCTTCGGCGGGAGCACAGATACGCAGTATTTT
NA	TRBV6-5	TRBD2	TRBJ2-7	CASSLQLAGGYEQYF	TGTGCCAGCAGTCTTCAACTAGCGGGAGGCTACGAGCAGTACTTC
few	TRBV15	TRBD2	TRBJ2-2	CATSRARTSAPRKELFF	TGTGCCACCAGCAGAGCACGGACTAGCGCCCCTCGGAAGGAGCTGTTTTTT
NA	TRBV28	TRBD2	TRBJ2-2	CASSSLAGVGQPGELFF	TGTGCCAGCAGTTCTCTAGCGGGGGTGGGGCAACCCGGGGAGCTGTTTTTT
NA	TRBV2	NA	TRBJ1-6	CASGGSSYNSPLHF	TGTGCCAGCGGGGGGAGCTCCTATAATTCACCCCTCCACTTT
NA	TRBV7-8	TRBD1	TRBJ2-1	CASSTRGQGPEGQFF	TGTGCCAGCAGCACTCGCGGACAGGGCCCCGAGGGCCAGTTCTTC
NA	TRBV28	TRBD2	TRBJ2-7	CASSLAPGGEQYF	TGTGCCAGCAGTTTAGCCCCGGGGGGCGAGCAGTACTTC